This entry is about one T cell receptor beta chain. This entry belongs to a study of blood T cell repertoires in COVID-19. Looking at the study overall: Italy, Spain and the United States were the sources of the convalescent and acute COVID-19 samples. T cells, B-cell-depleted T cells, or PBMCs provided the cDNA or gDNA that served as material.

Trimming took 6 bases from V and 8 from J, leaving 10 bases between them. There are 11 residues in the CDR3. In the source study's methods: The assay estimated nucleated cells by amplifying reference gene primers. Produced via immunoSEQ multiplex PCR; TCRdb's table is partial and in-frame only. V and J calls plus clone size are reproduced from that table; the DNA served to infer D and trimming. The sample comprises about 14,000 clones, 80% to 90% of which are singletons, and 2.9% rests with the top ten. Input material: peripheral blood. The receptor comes from a human donor in a cohort sampled during active COVID-19. The chain employs TRBV12-3 or TRBV12-4 and TRBJ1-2; D uncertain. The CDR3 nucleotides read TGTGCCAGCAGCTCATGGAGGGGCTACACCTTC. Amino acid sequence: CASSSWRGYTF.